This T cell receptor beta chain is drawn from a study of Graves' ophthalmopathy and Graves' hyperthyroidism. General study results and limits: Ophthalmopathy progression was predicted with about 71% sensitivity and roughly 79% specificity.

V was shortened by 5 bases and J by 3 bases, with 7 bases between the two germline ends. Per the germline V gene, CDR1 is MNHEY and CDR2 is SVGAGI. The CDR3 is 12 amino acids. On this clonotype itself: Its antigen is undetermined.

Patients in the hyperthyroidism group, adults aged 18 to 65, were newly diagnosed, under 2 months' duration. Scientists amplified the TCR beta CDR3 regions from RNA transcripts. Second-round multiplex PCR came after first-round RT-PCR with HTBI primers. TCRdb re-analysed the multiplex PCR reads in MiXCR, keeping a single row per CDR3 protein. The sample lists 900,000 to 1,200,000 distinct CDR3 sequences; about 40% were seen once. The sequence was obtained from an adult man with Graves' hyperthyroidism. The V call is TRBV6-5, the J call TRBJ2-5; the D is unclear. Sequencing was performed on peripheral blood or thyroid tissue (not recorded which). In DNA form, the CDR3 reads TGTGCCAGCAGTGACAAAAAAGAGACCCAGTACTTC. The encoded protein is CASSDKKETQYF.